This T cell receptor beta chain is drawn from a study of cytomegalovirus exposure and HLA in healthy donors. The PCR contained 60 Vbeta and 13 Jbeta primers. Libraries were prepared by immunoSEQ multiplex PCR; TCRdb keeps only in-frame clonotypes and omits some of them. The specimen's table records about 52,000 clones. The V gene's germline CDR1 is SGHKS and CDR2 YYEKEE (reference sequence). The V gene end was trimmed by 4 bases and the J gene end by 1 base; junction bases not matched to a gene: 6. The CDR3 length is 17 residues. This clonotype was sampled from a woman aged 50 to 60 in good health and CMV-seropositive. This chain joins TRBV5-5 and TRBJ1-3, with TRBD1 matching over 12 bases. Material: PBMCs. Here the CDR3 reads CASSAGQGAGSGNTIYF. CDR3 nucleotides: TGTGCCAGCAGCGCGGGACAGGGGGCAGGGTCTGGAAACACCATATATTTT.